These T cell receptor beta chains were read from a single sample in a study of glioma-infiltrating T cells after dendritic cell vaccination. Here immunoSEQ multiplex PCR was the method, and the copy in TCRdb shows in-frame clones only, minus some. The table lists tens of thousands of clones, 85% of them singletons. This specimen was blood, taken after dendritic cell vaccination. The receptors originated from a human donor with glioblastoma. Both conserved end residues are part of each CDR3. The order of the fields is clone size, J gene, V gene, D gene, CDR3 DNA, CDR3 protein. D genes are given only for firm matches. Clone size, where shown, is once, few, many, or a class for clones that have expanded.

once | TRBJ1-2 | TRBV5-6 | . | TGTGCCAGCAGCTTACCTCAAGGGGTCGGCTACACCTTC | CASSLPQGVGYTF
. | TRBJ2-3 | TRBV13 | . | TGTGCCAGCAGCTCCCGGGATTCAAGCGCAGATACGCAGTATTTT | CASSSRDSSADTQYF
. | TRBJ1-1 | TRBV9 | . | TGTGCCAGCAGCGTAGAGGAGCCCACTGAAGCTTTCTTT | CASSVEEPTEAFF
. | TRBJ1-1 | TRBV7-2 | . | TGTGCCAGCAGCCGCGGGGGGGGGAACACTGAAGCTTTCTTT | CASSRGGGNTEAFF
. | TRBJ2-1 | TRBV28 | TRBD2 | TGTGCCAGCCAGGGGACTAGTGCGGGATACAATGAGCAGTTCTTC | CASQGTSAGYNEQFF
. | TRBJ2-7 | TRBV21-1 | . | TGTGCCTCACCGGGACAGACCTACGAGCAGTACTTC | CASPGQTYEQYF
. | TRBJ2-5 | TRBV19 | TRBD1 | TGTGCCAGTAGTATCGGACAGGGTTTCGGAGAGACCCAGTACTTC | CASSIGQGFGETQYF
. | TRBJ2-7 | TRBV19 | TRBD2 | TGTGCCAGTAGCCAGACTAGCGGGAGCTCCTACGAGCAGTACTTC | CASSQTSGSSYEQYF
. | TRBJ1-2 | TRBV5-1 | . | TGCGCCAGCAGCTTGGGAGAGCAGGGGACCTATGGCTACACCTTC | CASSLGEQGTYGYTF
. | TRBJ2-2 | TRBV10-3 | TRBD1 | TGTGCCATCAGTGCACCGGGACAGTCGAACACCGGGGAGCTGTTTTTT | CAISAPGQSNTGELFF
. | TRBJ2-7 | TRBV7-7 | . | TGTGCCAGCAGCCCCCAGACAGGCGATTACGAGCAGTACTTC | CASSPQTGDYEQYF
hyperexpanded | TRBJ2-7 | TRBV4-3 | TRBD1 | TGCGCCAGCAGCCAAAGGACAGGGAGGGAGCAGTACTTC | CASSQRTGREQYF
. | TRBJ2-2 | TRBV10-3 | TRBD2 | TGTGCCAGCCGACTAGCGGGAGTGACCGGGGAGCTGTTTTTT | CASRLAGVTGELFF
. | TRBJ1-1 | TRBV6-5 | . | TGTGCCAGCAGTTACTTACAGGGTAAAGCTTTCTTT | CASSYLQGKAFF
many | TRBJ2-2 | TRBV4-2 | . | TGTGCCAGCAGCCAAGACGGGCAGGGTTCGGTTGGGGAGCTGTTTTTT | CASSQDGQGSVGELFF
. | TRBJ2-1 | TRBV9 | TRBD1 | TGTGCCAGCAGTTCCGCGCCGGGACAGGGCCTCAATGAGCAGTTCTTC | CASSSAPGQGLNEQFF
. | TRBJ2-2 | TRBV7-6 | . | TGTGCCAGCAGCTTAACTAGGGGGGGATACACCGGGGAGCTGTTTTTT | CASSLTRGGYTGELFF
few | TRBJ1-1 | TRBV19 | TRBD1 | TGTGCCAGTAGTCCAGAAAAGGGGGCCAGGTCTGAGGGGACTGAAGCTTTCTTT | CASSPEKGARSEGTEAFF
. | TRBJ2-3 | TRBV5-4 | . | TGTGCCAGCAGCTTGGCCCTCAGGGGCCTGGCCTTAGGTACGCAGTATTTT | CASSLALRGLALGTQYF
. | TRBJ1-1 | TRBV19 | TRBD1 | TGTGCCAGTAGTATAGTGGGACAGGGACAGGGCACTGAAGCTTTCTTT | CASSIVGQGQGTEAFF
. | TRBJ2-2 | TRBV7-7 | . | TGTGCCAGCAGCTCCGACAGACATATAGGCGGGGAGCTGTTTTTT | CASSSDRHIGGELFF
. | TRBJ2-7 | TRBV28 | . | TGTGCCAGCAGTCAACAGGAGCGGGCCCCTAGAATGGAGCAGTACTTC | CASSQQERAPRMEQYF
few | TRBJ2-5 | TRBV28 | . | TGTCTGGCGGGCAACGTCCAAGAGACCCAGTACTTC | CLAGNVQETQYF
. | TRBJ2-7 | TRBV1 | . | TGCACCAGCAGCCAAGGACTGTCATTCGGGAAATATACCTACGAGCAGTACTTC | CTSSQGLSFGKYTYEQYF
. | TRBJ1-1 | TRBV2 | . | TGTGCCAGCAATCCACAGGGCCTGAACACTGAAGCTTTCTTT | CASNPQGLNTEAFF
. | TRBJ2-1 | TRBV7-9 | . | TGTGCCAGCAGCTTAGTACTGGGGGTCGGGGGACCCTACAATGAGCAGTTCTTC | CASSLVLGVGGPYNEQFF
few | TRBJ1-4 | TRBV28 | . | TGTGCCACCCTACCACCTCGGGGTAATGAAAAACTGTTTTTT | CATLPPRGNEKLFF
. | TRBJ2-2 | TRBV11-2 | . | TGTGCCAGCAGCTTCCGGACAACCGGGGAGCTGTTTTTT | CASSFRTTGELFF
. | TRBJ2-2 | TRBV7-6 | . | TGTGCCAGCAGCTTAACCGGGGGGCGCGGGGAGCTGTTTTTT | CASSLTGGRGELFF
. | TRBJ1-2 | TRBV19 | . | TGTGCCAGTACCCCCATACGGAACTATGGCTACACCTTC | CASTPIRNYGYTF
. | TRBJ1-4 | TRBV4-3 | . | TGCGCCAGCAGCCAAGATCGGCAAGACGGGGAAAAACTGTTTTTT | CASSQDRQDGEKLFF
. | TRBJ2-3 | TRBV27 | . | TGTGCCAGCAGTTCCGACGGACTACCCCTCGGCACAGATACGCAGTATTTT | CASSSDGLPLGTDTQYF
. | TRBJ1-1 | TRBV2 | TRBD1 | TGTGCCAGCATTCGACAGGGGAGCCCTGAAGCTTTCTTT | CASIRQGSPEAFF
. | TRBJ2-7 | TRBV30 | TRBD2 | TGTGCCTGGAGTCGCGAATCGGGGGGCGAGCAGTACTTC | CAWSRESGGEQYF
. | TRBJ2-5 | TRBV5-4 | TRBD1 | TGTGCCAGCAGTCCGGTCCCGGGACAGGAGAAGACCCAGTACTTC | CASSPVPGQEKTQYF
. | TRBJ2-7 | TRBV7-9 | TRBD2 | TGTGCCAGCAGCGACAGCGGGAGGGGTAGCTACGAGCAGTACTTC | CASSDSGRGSYEQYF
. | TRBJ2-7 | TRBV27 | TRBD1 | TGTGCCAGCAGTGCCGGGACAGGGTTCGGGGAGCAGTACTTC | CASSAGTGFGEQYF
. | TRBJ2-7 | TRBV5-1 | . | TGCGCCAGATACAGGGCCTACCTCGACGAGCAGTACTTC | CARYRAYLDEQYF
. | TRBJ1-1 | TRBV13 | . | TGTGCCAGCAGCTTAGGTGGTAGGGGAACTGAAGCTTTCTTT | CASSLGGRGTEAFF
once | TRBJ2-7 | TRBV6-1 | . | TGTGCCAGCAACAAACTCAGGGGAGGGTCCTACGAGCAGTACTTC | CASNKLRGGSYEQYF
. | TRBJ2-2 | TRBV6-5 | TRBD2 | TGTGCCAGCAGTTACACTCCAGGCGGGGGAACCGGGGAGCTGTTTTTT | CASSYTPGGGTGELFF
. | TRBJ2-1 | TRBV14 | TRBD1 | TGTGCCAGCAGCCCAGGGACAGAACCTCGGAGGAATGAGCAGTTCTTC | CASSPGTEPRRNEQFF
. | TRBJ2-1 | TRBV5-1 | . | TGCGCCAGCAGCTCGTTGGGGGGACGGAATAAATCCTCCTACAATGAGCAGTTCTTC | CASSSLGGRNKSSYNEQFF
. | TRBJ1-2 | TRBV5-1 | . | TGCGCCAGCAGCTTGGGGACAGCTGGCGGATATGGCTACACCTTC | CASSLGTAGGYGYTF
. | TRBJ2-3 | TRBV7-3 | TRBD2 | TGTGCCAGCAGCATCTCTCTAGCGGGGGGGAGGGATACGCAGTATTTT | CASSISLAGGRDTQYF
. | TRBJ2-1 | TRBV5-4 | TRBD2 | TGTGCCAGCAGCGAAAGTAGCGGGAGGGTTTACAATGAGCAGTTCTTC | CASSESSGRVYNEQFF
once | TRBJ2-1 | TRBV28 | TRBD1 | TGTGCCAGCAGTACCTCCTGGGACAGGGACTCCTACAATGAGCAGTTCTTC | CASSTSWDRDSYNEQFF
. | TRBJ2-3 | TRBV9 | . | TGTGCCAGCAGCGTAGTAAGCACAGATACGCAGTATTTT | CASSVVSTDTQYF
. | TRBJ2-7 | TRBV28 | . | TGTGCCAGCAGTTTCGTCCTAGAATGGCAGTACTTC | CASSFVLEWQYF